This T cell receptor beta chain was obtained from a study of blood T cell repertoires in COVID-19. Study at large: The United States, Italy and Spain were the sources of the acute and convalescent COVID-19 samples. The cDNA or gDNA used as material had been derived from T cells, B-cell-depleted T cells, or PBMCs.

The V and J ends lost 6 bases and 8 bases, in that order; junction bases with no gene match: 6. The CDR3 runs to 15 residues. Germline CDR1 reads MNHEY; CDR2 reads SVGEGT. Clones were sequenced by immunoSEQ multiplex PCR, and TCRdb holds only the in-frame ones, with some missing. The sample has about 100,000 clones, around 83% seen once. The source is a woman in her 70s with acute or convalescent COVID-19. Specimen: peripheral blood. V usage is TRBV6-2 or TRBV6-3 and J usage is TRBJ2-1, with 14 bases lining up with TRBD2. The DNA for the CDR3 is TGTGCCAGCAGCAGACTAGCGGGGGGGCCTTATGAGCAGTTCTTC. Its protein is CASSRLAGGPYEQFF.